These T cell receptor beta chains were read from a single sample in a study of CD8+ T cells in alopecia areata. Profiled with immunoSEQ multiplex PCR; TCRdb holds only in-frame clones, not every one. This sample carries nearly 110,000 clones, around 83% of them seen once, and the ten largest clones take around 25%. The source material was CD8+ T cells sorted from blood, sampled at week 24, from a patient treated with tofacitinib. The receptors here all came from a human donor with alopecia areata. The CDR3 runs from the conserved cysteine through the conserved F or W. The D gene is left open where the match is weak. Size is stated for part of the rows, as once, few or many counts, or as a class when the clone is expanded.

V: TRBV7-9
size: -
D: -
J: TRBJ2-1
CDR3: CASSLAQGTEQFF
DNA: TGTGCCAGCAGCTTAGCACAGGGTACTGAGCAGTTCTTC

V: TRBV4-1
size: -
D: -
J: TRBJ2-2
CDR3: CASSPTGGGPNTGELFF
DNA: TGCGCCAGCAGCCCCACCGGAGGGGGCCCGAACACCGGGGAGCTGTTTTTT

V: TRBV7-9
size: -
D: TRBD2
J: TRBJ2-1
CDR3: CASSASGDVDNEQFF
DNA: TGTGCCAGCAGCGCTAGCGGGGATGTTGACAATGAGCAGTTCTTC

V: TRBV7-9
size: -
D: TRBD1
J: TRBJ1-6
CDR3: CASSLVVGTVTDSPLHF
DNA: TGTGCCAGCAGCTTAGTCGTCGGGACAGTGACGGATTCACCCCTCCACTTT

V: TRBV2
size: -
D: TRBD1
J: TRBJ2-3
CDR3: CASSYRTGGYSDTQYF
DNA: TGTGCCAGCAGTTACAGGACAGGGGGCTACTCAGATACGCAGTATTTT

V: TRBV6-5
size: -
D: TRBD1
J: TRBJ2-5
CDR3: CASSPRDSQETQYF
DNA: TGTGCCAGCAGCCCCCGGGACAGCCAAGAGACCCAGTACTTC

V: TRBV12-2
size: -
D: -
J: TRBJ1-2
CDR3: CASRPRDCNYGYTF
DNA: TGTGCAAGTCGCCCCCGGGACTGTAACTATGGCTACACCTTC

V: TRBV4-1
size: -
D: -
J: TRBJ2-7
CDR3: CASSQETGYEQYF
DNA: TGCGCCAGCAGCCAAGAAACAGGCTACGAGCAGTACTTC

V: TRBV4-3
size: -
D: TRBD2
J: TRBJ2-3
CDR3: CASSQGGGLAGTDTQYF
DNA: TGCGCCAGCAGCCAAGGTGGGGGACTAGCGGGCACAGATACGCAGTATTTT

V: TRBV4-2
size: -
D: TRBD2
J: TRBJ2-1
CDR3: CASTPSGGSYNEQFF
DNA: TGTGCCAGCACCCCTAGCGGGGGGTCCTACAATGAGCAGTTCTTC

V: TRBV6-5
size: -
D: -
J: TRBJ1-2
CDR3: CASSYSTNYGYTF
DNA: TGTGCCAGCAGTTACTCCACTAACTATGGCTACACCTTC

V: TRBV11-3
size: -
D: TRBD1
J: TRBJ1-1
CDR3: CASSPRDSAEAFF
DNA: TGTGCCAGCAGCCCCCGGGACAGCGCTGAAGCTTTCTTT

V: TRBV19
size: -
D: -
J: TRBJ2-2
CDR3: CASSATGELLF
DNA: TGTGCCAGTAGTGCCACCGGGGAGCTGCTTTTT

V: TRBV6-5
size: -
D: -
J: TRBJ2-1
CDR3: CASSGGWNPHNEQFF
DNA: TGTGCCAGCTCCGGCGGCTGGAACCCTCACAATGAGCAGTTCTTC

V: TRBV28
size: few
D: TRBD2
J: TRBJ2-3
CDR3: CASSLTLAGDTTDTQYF
DNA: TGTGCCAGCAGTCTCACCTTAGCGGGGGACACCACAGATACGCAGTATTTT

V: TRBV7-9
size: -
D: -
J: TRBJ1-2
CDR3: CASSAEGALGVNYGYTF
DNA: TGTGCCAGCAGCGCCGAAGGTGCCCTAGGGGTTAACTATGGCTACACCTTC

V: TRBV4-3
size: -
D: TRBD2
J: TRBJ2-3
CDR3: CASSRFGGASGGPDTQYF
DNA: TGCGCCAGCAGCCGCTTTGGTGGGGCTAGCGGGGGACCAGATACGCAGTATTTT

V: TRBV18
size: -
D: -
J: TRBJ1-2
CDR3: CASSPPAVSHYGYTF
DNA: TGTGCCAGCTCACCGCCGGCGGTCTCTCATTATGGCTACACCTTC

V: TRBV4-1
size: -
D: -
J: TRBJ2-2
CDR3: CASQLGYLTGELFF
DNA: TGCGCCAGCCAGCTCGGCTACCTCACCGGGGAGCTGTTTTTT

V: TRBV4-1
size: once
D: TRBD1
J: TRBJ2-7
CDR3: CASSQGQGAYEQYF
DNA: TGCGCCAGCAGCCAAGGACAGGGGGCCTACGAGCAGTACTTC

V: TRBV7-2
size: few
D: -
J: TRBJ2-2
CDR3: CASSLITGRPNTGELFF
DNA: TGTGCCAGCAGCTTGATTACAGGCCGCCCGAACACCGGGGAGCTGTTTTTT

V: TRBV29-1
size: -
D: -
J: TRBJ2-1
CDR3: CSVERGGDYNEQFF
DNA: TGCAGCGTTGAACGGGGCGGGGACTACAATGAGCAGTTCTTC

V: TRBV6-5
size: -
D: -
J: TRBJ2-7
CDR3: CASSSLSAGATGEQYF
DNA: TGTGCCAGCAGTTCCCTCAGCGCGGGGGCCACGGGTGAGCAGTACTTC

V: TRBV5-4
size: -
D: -
J: TRBJ1-2
CDR3: CASSQSPYGYTF
DNA: TGTGCCAGCAGCCAGAGTCCCTATGGCTACACCTTC

V: TRBV29-1
size: -
D: TRBD1
J: TRBJ2-7
CDR3: CRLDRRIYRGCTYEQYF
DNA: TGCAGGTTAGATAGAAGGATTTACAGGGGGTGCACCTACGAGCAGTACTTC

V: TRBV27
size: -
D: TRBD1
J: TRBJ1-1
CDR3: CASRTGAPTEAFF
DNA: TGTGCCAGCAGAACAGGGGCGCCCACTGAAGCTTTCTTT

V: TRBV13
size: few
D: -
J: TRBJ2-2
CDR3: CASSEGTGELFF
DNA: TGTGCCAGCAGTGAGGGGACCGGGGAGCTGTTTTTT

V: TRBV15
size: -
D: -
J: TRBJ2-7
CDR3: CATSRDRIEPYEQYF
DNA: TGTGCCACCAGCAGAGATCGTATAGAACCCTACGAGCAGTACTTC

V: TRBV7-9
size: -
D: TRBD2
J: TRBJ2-3
CDR3: CASSRFGLAGSTDTQYF
DNA: TGTGCCAGCAGCCGATTCGGACTAGCGGGTAGCACAGATACGCAGTATTTT

V: TRBV5-4
size: -
D: TRBD1
J: TRBJ2-1
CDR3: CASSGDSYNEQFF
DNA: TGTGCCAGCAGCGGGGACAGCTACAATGAGCAGTTCTTC

V: TRBV7-9
size: -
D: TRBD1
J: TRBJ2-7
CDR3: CASSPGTGAEQYF
DNA: TGTGCCAGCAGCCCCGGGACAGGGGCCGAGCAGTACTTC

V: TRBV7-2
size: -
D: -
J: TRBJ2-7
CDR3: CASSSPGLTPYEQYF
DNA: TGTGCCAGCAGCTCTCCGGGACTGACACCCTACGAGCAGTACTTC

V: TRBV30
size: -
D: -
J: TRBJ1-1
CDR3: CAWSVPGSTEAFF
DNA: TGTGCCTGGAGTGTACCAGGGTCCACTGAAGCTTTCTTT

V: TRBV2
size: -
D: -
J: TRBJ1-1
CDR3: CASSEGMNTEAFF
DNA: TGTGCCAGCAGTGAAGGTATGAACACTGAAGCTTTCTTT

V: TRBV29-1
size: -
D: -
J: TRBJ1-1
CDR3: CSASFVVETEAFF
DNA: TGCAGCGCCTCTTTTGTGGTAGAAACTGAAGCTTTCTTT

V: TRBV7-9
size: -
D: -
J: TRBJ2-5
CDR3: CASRYLDRSQETQYF
DNA: TGTGCCAGCAGGTATCTCGACAGATCCCAAGAGACCCAGTACTTC

V: TRBV13
size: -
D: -
J: TRBJ1-1
CDR3: CASSYGTGNTEAFF
DNA: TGTGCCAGCAGCTATGGGACGGGGAACACTGAAGCTTTCTTT

V: TRBV9
size: -
D: -
J: TRBJ2-1
CDR3: CASSYLDSSYNEQFF
DNA: TGTGCCAGCAGCTACCTGGACAGTTCCTACAATGAGCAGTTCTTC

V: TRBV2
size: -
D: -
J: TRBJ2-7
CDR3: CASRNPGTLTPYEQYF
DNA: TGTGCCAGCAGAAACCCCGGGACACTCACCCCCTACGAGCAGTACTTC

V: TRBV6-1
size: -
D: -
J: TRBJ1-6
CDR3: CASSDAWQDYNSPLHF
DNA: TGTGCCAGCAGTGACGCATGGCAGGACTATAATTCACCCCTCCACTTT

V: TRBV6-5
size: -
D: -
J: TRBJ2-7
CDR3: CASSKGPGPTYEQYF
DNA: TGTGCCAGCTCTAAAGGCCCGGGGCCAACCTACGAGCAGTACTTC